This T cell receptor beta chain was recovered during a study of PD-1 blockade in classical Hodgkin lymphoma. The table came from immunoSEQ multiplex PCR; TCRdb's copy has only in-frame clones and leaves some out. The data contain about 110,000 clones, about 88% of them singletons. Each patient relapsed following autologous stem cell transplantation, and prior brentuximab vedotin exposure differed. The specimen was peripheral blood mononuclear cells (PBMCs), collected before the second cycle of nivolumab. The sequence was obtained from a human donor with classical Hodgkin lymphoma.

CDR3 DNA sequence: TGTGCCAGCAGCGGGCGGAACACTGAAGCTTTCTTT. Amino acid sequence: CASSGRNTEAFF. The gene calls are TRBV11-3 and TRBJ1-1, with no clear D. V shed 5 bases and J shed 1 base, with 5 bases lying between them. The CDR3 consists of 12 residues. Germline V CDR1 and CDR2: SGHNT, YENEEA.